This entry lists 15 T cell receptor beta chains sequenced from one sample in a study of CD4+ T cells in melanoma. Assay: immunoSEQ multiplex PCR; the TCRdb copy retains only in-frame clones and omits some. The sample consists of about 11,000 clones, 65% to 75% of them appearing once. Material for sequencing was cells from a culture (not recorded whether cultured in vitro). The receptors were sampled from a human donor with melanoma.

The genes are TRBV5-6 and TRBJ2-2; D uncertain. The CDR3 sequence is 15 residues long. The germline V gene has CDR1 SGHDT and CDR2 YYEEEE. The V end lost 2 bases, the J end lost 4 bases, and 12 bases lay between the germline ends. The CDR3 region is CASSLRTPVTGELFF. The CDR3 nucleotides read TGTGCCAGCAGCTTACGAACTCCGGTCACCGGGGAGCTGTTTTTT.

In its sample, this clone was seen once. The genes are TRBV5-1 and TRBJ2-1; no reliable D call. Trimming took 7 bases from V and 11 from J, leaving 19 bases between them. Germline values: CDR1 SGHRS, CDR2 YFSETQ. CDR3 length: 13 amino acids. The CDR3 spells CASFEILDRKQFF. The CDR3 coding sequence is TGCGCCAGCTTCGAGATCCTAGATCGAAAGCAGTTCTTC.

This clone was counted between two and nine times. This chain connects TRBV18 to TRBJ2-7; the match to TRBD2 covers 9 bases. Germline-derived CDR1 and CDR2 are KGHSH and LQKENI. The ends lost 3 bases at V and 5 bases at J; junction bases unmatched: 8. This CDR3 is 15 amino acids long. As DNA, the CDR3 is TGTGCCAGCTCACCTTCGCGGGGGGGTCCCCACGAGCAGTACTTC. Translated, it gives CASSPSRGGPHEQYF.

This clone has more than one count but fewer than ten. This rearrangement joins TRBV5-1 to TRBJ2-2, with D uncertain. Trimming removed 0 bases at V and 5 bases at J, with 11 bases between. The germline CDR1 and CDR2 sequences are SGHRS and YFSETQ. The CDR3 sequence is 15 residues long. CDR3 sequence reads: CASSLDAGGTGELFF. The CDR3 DNA reads TGCGCCAGCAGCTTGGATGCTGGTGGAACCGGGGAGCTGTTTTTT. Using reference TRBV5-1 and TRBJ2-2 for the parts outside the CDR3, the full variable domain is KAGVTQTPRYLIKTRGQQVTLSCSPISGHRSVSWYQQTPGQGLQFLFEYFSETQRNKGNFPGRFSGRQFSNSRSEMNVSTLELGDSALYLCASSLDAGGTGELFFGEGSRLTVL.

The CDR3 nucleotides read TGTGCCAGCAGTTCCACCGGACAGGCCTATGGCTACACCTTC. Translated: CASSSTGQAYGYTF. The V and J genes are TRBV6-6 and TRBJ1-2, with 7 nucleotides matching TRBD1. This CDR3 has 14 amino acids. Trimming removed 4 bases from V and 4 bases from J; junction bases left unmatched: 6. Germline V gene lookup returns CDR1 MNHNY and CDR2 SVGAGI (reference sequence).

On this clone itself: Germline and junction disagree at one end, which may indicate a read error. The chain joins TRBV7-7 to TRBJ2-2; D is possibly TRBD1 (6 bases). Germline CDR1 is SSHAT and CDR2 is FNYEAQ (reference sequence). The CDR3 consists of 14 residues. Here the CDR3 reads CASSLTGNTGELFF. The CDR3 DNA sequence: TGTGCTAGCAGCTTGACAGGGAACACCGGGGAGCTGTTTTTT. The full variable domain, rest sourced from reference TRBV7-7 and TRBJ2-2, is GAGVSQSPRYKVTKRGQDVTLRCDPISSHATLYWYQQALGQGPEFLTYFNYEAQPDKSGLPSDRFSAERPEGSISTLTIQRTEQRDSAMYRCASSLTGNTGELFFGEGSRLTVL.

The chain combines TRBV30 with TRBJ2-6; D is ambiguous. V lost 0 bases and J lost 0, with 6 bases in between. The CDR3 has 15 amino acids. Germline CDR1 and CDR2: GTSNPN and SVGIG (reference sequence). CDR3 region: CAWSVGFSGANVLTF. Written as DNA, the CDR3 is TGTGCCTGGAGTGTGGGTTTCTCTGGGGCCAACGTCCTGACTTTC.

This chain joins TRBV5-1 and TRBJ1-1; D might be TRBD1 (6 bases). V dropped 4 bases and J dropped 7 bases, with 17 bases sitting between them. Germline V gene data show CDR1 as SGHRS and CDR2 as YFSETQ. CDR3 size: 14 residues. CDR3 sequence reads: CASSHHIDRNEAFF. In DNA form, the CDR3 reads TGCGCCAGCAGCCACCACATTGACAGGAATGAAGCTTTCTTT.

This clone was seen a few times. The rearrangement joins TRBV10-1 to TRBJ1-5; D remains unclear. The CDR3 extends over 13 amino acids. Looked up from germline, CDR1 is WNHNN and CDR2 is SYGVQD (reference sequence). The V and J ends lost 2 bases and 6 bases respectively, with 8 bases between them. The CDR3: CASSETPGQPQHF. The CDR3 DNA reads as TGCGCCAGCAGTGAGACCCCCGGTCAGCCCCAGCATTTT.

The chain recombines TRBV18 with TRBJ1-2; 10 bases are a match to TRBD1. Trimming took 2 bases from V and 7 from J; bases not matched to a gene: 7. Looked up from germline, CDR1 is KGHSH and CDR2 is LQKENI. The CDR3 runs 15 residues. The CDR3 sequence is CASSPTDRGIAGYTF. The DNA for the CDR3 is TGTGCCAGCTCACCAACGGACAGGGGGATTGCTGGCTACACCTTC.

This clone was observed a few times. The CDR3 region is CASSLGTRGDYEQYF. CDR3 sequence (DNA): TGCGCCAGCAGCTTGGGAACTCGAGGGGATTACGAGCAGTACTTC. This sequence joins TRBV5-1 and TRBJ2-7; tentatively, D is TRBD1 or TRBD2 (5 bases each). Per germline, CDR1 SGHRS and CDR2 YFSETQ. V was clipped by 0 bases and J by 4 bases, with 14 bases between them. The CDR3 covers 15 residues.

The rearrangement joins TRBV7-9 to TRBJ1-2; D is uncertain. Germline V gives CDR1 SEHNR, CDR2 FQNEAQ (reference sequence). The ends were cut back, 1 base at V and 0 bases at J, with 12 bases in the middle. The CDR3 has 16 residues. CDR3 loop: CASSLGGAVANYGYTF. CDR3 in DNA: TGTGCCAGCAGCTTAGGTGGAGCAGTCGCTAACTATGGCTACACCTTC.

V gene TRBV6-6 combines with J gene TRBJ1-6; TRBD1 aligns across 8 bases. This CDR3 is 12 amino acids long. J lost 10 bases, V lost 7 bases, and 3 bases had no gene match. Germline V gene data show CDR1 as MNHNY and CDR2 as SVGAGI (reference sequence). The CDR3 spells CASTTGGSPLHF. DNA of the CDR3: TGTGCCAGCACCACAGGGGGATCACCCCTCCACTTT.

The chain combines TRBV5-4 with TRBJ1-4; TRBD1 is a possible D gene (5 bases). There are 13 residues in the CDR3. Trimming left V 6 bases short and J 8 bases short, with 14 bases between. The V gene's germline CDR1 is SGHNT and CDR2 YYREEE (reference sequence). This CDR3 reads CASTKLGGEKLFF. The CDR3 nucleotides read TGTGCCAGCACCAAGCTTGGGGGAGAAAAACTGTTTTTT.

This chain links TRBV9 with TRBJ1-1; maybe TRBD1 (5 bases). Germline V CDR1 and CDR2: SGDLS, YYNGEE. This CDR3 is built from 13 residues. Trimming removed 4 bases at V and 5 bases at J, with 12 bases between. Here the CDR3 DNA reads TGTGCCAGCAGCTCCCAATGGGGGACTGAAGCTTTCTTT. Its translation is CASSSQWGTEAFF.